Below are 10 T cell receptor beta chains sequenced from a single sample in a study of Tregs in tolerant kidney transplant recipients. Here immunoSEQ multiplex PCR was the method, and the copy in TCRdb shows in-frame clones only, minus some. The repertoire holds tens of thousands of clones, roughly nine tenths seen once, with around 0.42% in the top ten. Here the sequenced sample was CD4+ T cells from blood, taken before the transplant. The receptors originated from a human donor who received a combined kidney and bone marrow transplant.

The rearrangement links TRBV5-4 to TRBJ2-7; 8 positions agree with TRBD2. This CDR3 contains 15 residues. Germline-derived CDR1 and CDR2 are SGHNT and YYREEE (reference sequence). After removal of 2 bases from V and 2 bases from J, the junction contained 6 bases not matched to a gene. CDR3 loop: CASSLSAGVAYEQYF. The CDR3 nucleotides read TGTGCCAGCAGCTTATCAGCGGGGGTTGCCTACGAGCAGTACTTC. Using reference TRBV5-4 and TRBJ2-7 for the parts outside the CDR3, the full variable domain is ETGVTQSPTHLIKTRGQQVTLRCSSQSGHNTVSWYQQALGQGPQFIFQYYREEENGRGNFPPRFSGLQFPNYSSELNVNALELDDSALYLCASSLSAGVAYEQYFGPGTRLTVT.

This chain connects TRBV27 to TRBJ1-1, with D possibly TRBD1 on 5 matching bases. V dropped 6 bases and J dropped 1 base, with 12 bases sitting between them. CDR3 length equals 14 residues. In germline, CDR1 is MNHEY, CDR2 SMNVEV (reference sequence). The CDR3 reads CASRSDSQNTEAFF. CDR3 nucleotides: TGTGCCAGCAGAAGCGACAGTCAGAACACTGAAGCTTTCTTT.

The genes are TRBV5-1 and TRBJ1-2, with 10 nucleotides matching TRBD1. This CDR3 has 15 residues. Per the germline V gene, CDR1 is SGHRS and CDR2 is YFSETQ. The J segment lost 1 base and the V segment lost 4 bases, leaving 4 bases of the junction unmatched. DNA of the CDR3: TGCGCCAGCAGCCCGGGGACAGGGGATAACTATGGCTACACCTTC. Its protein product is CASSPGTGDNYGYTF.

This clone was recorded only once. The V and J genes are TRBV28 and TRBJ2-4; D possibly corresponds to TRBD2 (6 bases). Trimming removed 2 bases at V and 7 bases at J, with 12 bases between. This CDR3 contains 14 residues. The germline CDR1 and CDR2 sequences are MDHEN and SYDVKM. CDR3 region: CASSLPGRSNIQYF. CDR3 DNA sequence: TGTGCCAGCAGTTTACCGGGGAGGTCCAACATTCAGTACTTC.

The V gene is TRBV7-8, the J gene TRBJ1-4, with TRBD1 as a possible D gene (5 bases). V was pared by 2 bases and J by 4 bases, with 17 bases between. The CDR3 contains 17 residues. Germline CDR1 SGHVS, CDR2 FQNEAQ. The CDR3 region has the DNA TGTGCCAGCAGCTTATCGCCGCGGACATCCGGTAATGAAAAACTGTTTTTT. Translation gives CASSLSPRTSGNEKLFF.

This chain links TRBV18 with TRBJ1-1, with a weak D call TRBD1 (6 bases). V was cut by 0 bases and J by 3 bases, with 8 bases left in between. Germline CDR1 reads KGHSH; CDR2 reads LQKENI. The CDR3 length is 14 residues. DNA for the CDR3: TGTGCCAGCTCACCACCAGGGGGGGACACTGAAGCTTTCTTT. As protein: CASSPPGGDTEAFF.

A few counts support this clone. The chain joins TRBV19 to TRBJ1-5; TRBD1 matches at 7 bases. Per germline, CDR1 LNHDA and CDR2 SQIVND (reference sequence). With V trimmed by 5 bases and J by 3 bases, 10 bases remained unmatched. The CDR3 covers 16 residues. CDR3 residues: CASSGGTETLNQPQHF. For the CDR3, the DNA is TGTGCCAGTAGTGGAGGGACAGAGACTCTCAATCAGCCCCAGCATTTT. The variable domain in full, completed from reference TRBV19 and TRBJ1-5, reads DGGITQSPKYLFRKEGQNVTLSCEQNLNHDAMYWYRQDPGQGLRLIYYSQIVNDFQKGDIAEGYSVSREKKESFPLTVTSAQKNPTAFYLCASSGGTETLNQPQHFGDGTRLSIL.

The genes are TRBV6-5 and TRBJ1-1; 9 bases fit TRBD1. V trimming: 0 bases; J trimming: 3 bases; junction bases outside the gene matches: 2. Germline V gene lookup returns CDR1 MNHEY and CDR2 SVGAGI. CDR3 length: 15 amino acids. CDR3 nucleotides: TGTGCCAGCAGTTACTCTCGGACAGGGGACACTGAAGCTTTCTTT. Protein sequence: CASSYSRTGDTEAFF.

This clone came up once. This chain connects TRBV18 to TRBJ1-5; 12 bases map to TRBD1. V was clipped by 0 bases and J by 6 bases; unmatched bases: 3. CDR1 and CDR2 from the germline V gene are KGHSH and LQKENI. The CDR3 extends over 16 amino acids. CDR3: CASSPPGQGAVQPQHF. CDR3 DNA: TGTGCCAGCTCACCACCGGGACAGGGGGCGGTTCAGCCCCAGCATTTT.

The chain joins TRBV27 to TRBJ1-2, with D possibly being TRBD1 (5 bases). The CDR3 consists of 14 residues. The germline V and J ends were trimmed by 5 bases and 7 bases, with 17 bases remaining between them. The germline gives CDR1 MNHEY, CDR2 SMNVEV (reference sequence). Here the CDR3 reads CASSPLVQASGYTF. CDR3 nucleotides: TGTGCCAGCAGTCCATTGGTACAGGCTTCTGGCTACACCTTC.